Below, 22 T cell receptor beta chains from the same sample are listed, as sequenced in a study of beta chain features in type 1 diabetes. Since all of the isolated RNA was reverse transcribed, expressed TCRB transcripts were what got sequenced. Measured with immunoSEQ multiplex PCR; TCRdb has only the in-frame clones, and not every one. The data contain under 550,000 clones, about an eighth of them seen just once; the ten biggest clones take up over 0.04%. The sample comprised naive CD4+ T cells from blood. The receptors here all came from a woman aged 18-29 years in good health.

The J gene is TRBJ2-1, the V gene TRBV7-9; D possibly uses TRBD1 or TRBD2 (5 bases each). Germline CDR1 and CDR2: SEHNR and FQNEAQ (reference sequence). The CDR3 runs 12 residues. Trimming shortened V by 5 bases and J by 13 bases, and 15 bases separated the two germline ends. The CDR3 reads CASSPGTSRQFF. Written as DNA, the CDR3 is TGTGCCAGCAGCCCCGGGACGTCGCGCCAGTTCTTC.

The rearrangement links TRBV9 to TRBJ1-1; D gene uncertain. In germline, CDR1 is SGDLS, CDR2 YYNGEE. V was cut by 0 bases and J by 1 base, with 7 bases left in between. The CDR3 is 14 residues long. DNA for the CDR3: TGTGCCAGCAGCGTAGCTGCCTGGAACACTGAAGCTTTCTTT. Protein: CASSVAAWNTEAFF.

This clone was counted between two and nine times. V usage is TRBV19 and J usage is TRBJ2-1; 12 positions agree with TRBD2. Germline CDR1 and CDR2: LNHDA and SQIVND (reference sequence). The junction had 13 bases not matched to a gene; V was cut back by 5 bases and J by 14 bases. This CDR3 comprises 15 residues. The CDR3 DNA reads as TGTGCCAGTAGTTCACCCGGGACTAGCGGGTTCTTAAAGTTCTTC. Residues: CASSSPGTSGFLKFF.

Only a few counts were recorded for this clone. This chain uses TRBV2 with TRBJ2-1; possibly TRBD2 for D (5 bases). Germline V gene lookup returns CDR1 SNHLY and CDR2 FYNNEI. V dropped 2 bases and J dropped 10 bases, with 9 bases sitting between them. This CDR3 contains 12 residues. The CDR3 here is CASSERGGEQFF. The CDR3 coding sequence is TGTGCCAGCAGTGAACGGGGTGGCGAGCAGTTCTTC.

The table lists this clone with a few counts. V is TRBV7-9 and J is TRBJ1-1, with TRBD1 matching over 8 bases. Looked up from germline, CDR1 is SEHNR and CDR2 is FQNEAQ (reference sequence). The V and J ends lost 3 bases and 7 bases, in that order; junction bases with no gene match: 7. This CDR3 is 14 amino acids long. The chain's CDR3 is CASSFFQGAIEAFF. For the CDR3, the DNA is TGTGCCAGCAGCTTTTTCCAGGGGGCTATTGAAGCTTTCTTT.

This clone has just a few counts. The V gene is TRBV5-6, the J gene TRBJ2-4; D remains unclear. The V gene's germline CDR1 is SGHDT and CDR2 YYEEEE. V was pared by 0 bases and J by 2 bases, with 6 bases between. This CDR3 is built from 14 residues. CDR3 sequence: CASSLVRTKNIQYF. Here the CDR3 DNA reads TGTGCCAGCAGCTTGGTAAGAACCAAAAACATTCAGTACTTC.

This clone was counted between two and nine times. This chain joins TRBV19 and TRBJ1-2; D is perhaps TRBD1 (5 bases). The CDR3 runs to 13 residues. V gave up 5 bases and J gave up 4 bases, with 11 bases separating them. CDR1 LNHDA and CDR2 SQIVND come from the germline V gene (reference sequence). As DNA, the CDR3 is TGTGCCAGTAGTTCGGGACGGCTCTATGGCTACACCTTC. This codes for CASSSGRLYGYTF.

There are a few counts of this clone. The CDR3 DNA reads as TGTGCCAGCATCAATTCTAGGGTTTACAATGAGCAGTTCTTC. Translation gives CASINSRVYNEQFF. This chain uses TRBV2 with TRBJ2-1; D is ambiguous. The germline V and J ends were trimmed by 7 bases and 4 bases, with 14 bases remaining between them. The germline gives CDR1 SNHLY, CDR2 FYNNEI. This CDR3 spans 14 amino acids.

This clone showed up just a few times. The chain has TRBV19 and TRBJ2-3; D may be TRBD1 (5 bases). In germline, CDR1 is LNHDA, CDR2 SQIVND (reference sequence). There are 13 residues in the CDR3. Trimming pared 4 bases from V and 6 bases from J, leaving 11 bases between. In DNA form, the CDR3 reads TGTGCCAGTAGTAGCCAGGGTAGTGATACGCAGTATTTT. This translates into CASSSQGSDTQYF.

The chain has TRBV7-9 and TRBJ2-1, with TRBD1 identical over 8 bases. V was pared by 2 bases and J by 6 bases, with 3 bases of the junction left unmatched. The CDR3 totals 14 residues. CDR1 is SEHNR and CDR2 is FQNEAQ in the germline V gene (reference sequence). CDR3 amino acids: CASSLRTGFNEQFF. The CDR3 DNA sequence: TGTGCCAGCAGCTTAAGGACAGGGTTCAATGAGCAGTTCTTC.

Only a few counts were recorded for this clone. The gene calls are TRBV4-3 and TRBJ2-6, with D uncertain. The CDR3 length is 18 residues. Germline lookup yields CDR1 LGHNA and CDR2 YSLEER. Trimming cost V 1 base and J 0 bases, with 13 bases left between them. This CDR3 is CASSQGAGSLSGANVLTF. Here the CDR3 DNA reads TGCGCCAGCAGCCAAGGTGCAGGATCTCTCTCTGGGGCCAACGTCCTGACTTTC.

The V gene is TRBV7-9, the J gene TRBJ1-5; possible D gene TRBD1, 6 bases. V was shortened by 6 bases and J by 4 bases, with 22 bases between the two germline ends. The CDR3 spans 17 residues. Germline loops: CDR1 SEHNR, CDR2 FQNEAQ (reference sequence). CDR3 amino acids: CASSPYEGVTTNQPQHF. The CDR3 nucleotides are TGTGCCAGCAGTCCGTACGAGGGGGTAACAACAAATCAGCCCCAGCATTTT.

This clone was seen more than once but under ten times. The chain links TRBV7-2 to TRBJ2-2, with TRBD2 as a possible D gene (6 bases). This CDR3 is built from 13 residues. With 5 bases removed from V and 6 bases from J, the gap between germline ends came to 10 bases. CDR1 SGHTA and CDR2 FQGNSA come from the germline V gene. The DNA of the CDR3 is TGTGCCAGCAGCCAGACGGGGGCCGGGGAGCTGTTTTTT. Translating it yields CASSQTGAGELFF.

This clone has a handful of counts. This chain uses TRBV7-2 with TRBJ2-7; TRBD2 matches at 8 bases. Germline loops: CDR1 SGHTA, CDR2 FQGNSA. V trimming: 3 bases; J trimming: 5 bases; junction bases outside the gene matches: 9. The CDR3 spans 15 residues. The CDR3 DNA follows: TGTGCCAGCAGCTTTGAAGGCGGGAGGTCCAACGAGCAGTACTTC. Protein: CASSFEGGRSNEQYF. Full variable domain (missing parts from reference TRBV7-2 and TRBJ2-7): GAGVSQSPSNKVTEKGKDVELRCDPISGHTALYWYRQSLGQGLEFLIYFQGNSAPDKSGLPSDRFSAERTGGSVSTLTIQRTQQEDSAVYLCASSFEGGRSNEQYFGPGTRLTVT.

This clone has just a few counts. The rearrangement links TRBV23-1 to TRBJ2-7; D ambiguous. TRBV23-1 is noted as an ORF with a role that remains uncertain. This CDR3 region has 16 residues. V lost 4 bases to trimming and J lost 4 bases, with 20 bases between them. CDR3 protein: CASSPLGEFLGYEQYV. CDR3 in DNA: TGCGCCAGCAGTCCCCTGGGTGAATTCTTGGGGTACGAGCAGTACGTC.

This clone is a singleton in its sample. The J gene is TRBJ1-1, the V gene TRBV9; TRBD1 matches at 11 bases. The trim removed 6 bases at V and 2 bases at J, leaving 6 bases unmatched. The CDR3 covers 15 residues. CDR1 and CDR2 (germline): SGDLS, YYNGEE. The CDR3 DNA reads TGTGCCAGCACTCGGACAGGGGGCCCTAACACTGAAGCTTTCTTT. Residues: CASTRTGGPNTEAFF.

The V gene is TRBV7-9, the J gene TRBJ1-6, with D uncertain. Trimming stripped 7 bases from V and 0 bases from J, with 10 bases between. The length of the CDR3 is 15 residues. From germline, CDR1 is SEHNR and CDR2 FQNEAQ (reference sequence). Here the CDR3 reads CASTPGSSYNSPLHF. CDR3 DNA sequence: TGTGCCAGCACCCCTGGGAGCTCCTATAATTCACCCCTCCACTTT.

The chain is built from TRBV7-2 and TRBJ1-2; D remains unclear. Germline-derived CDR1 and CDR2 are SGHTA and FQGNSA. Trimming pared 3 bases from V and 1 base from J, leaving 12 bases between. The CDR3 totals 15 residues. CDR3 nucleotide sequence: TGTGCCAGCAGCTTCTTGTCGACGGTTAACTATGGCTACACCTTC. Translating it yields CASSFLSTVNYGYTF.

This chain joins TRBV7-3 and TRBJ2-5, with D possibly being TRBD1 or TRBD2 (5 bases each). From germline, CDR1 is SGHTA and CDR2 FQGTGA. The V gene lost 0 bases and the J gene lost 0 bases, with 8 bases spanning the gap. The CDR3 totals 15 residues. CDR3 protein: CASSLTWGNQETQYF. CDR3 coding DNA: TGTGCCAGCAGCTTAACTTGGGGGAACCAAGAGACCCAGTACTTC.

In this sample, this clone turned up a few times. The CDR3 region is CASSPLGFYEQYF. CDR3 DNA sequence: TGTGCCAGCAGCCCTCTTGGGTTCTACGAGCAGTACTTC. V gene TRBV7-2 combines with J gene TRBJ2-7; unclear D gene. With 5 bases removed from V and 3 bases from J, the gap between germline ends came to 11 bases. The CDR3 consists of 13 residues. Germline V gives CDR1 SGHTA, CDR2 FQGNSA.

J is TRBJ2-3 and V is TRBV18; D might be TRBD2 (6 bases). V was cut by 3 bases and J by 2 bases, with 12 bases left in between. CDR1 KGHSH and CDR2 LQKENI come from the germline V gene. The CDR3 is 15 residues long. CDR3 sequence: CASSPLGGTTDTQYF. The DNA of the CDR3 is TGTGCCAGCTCACCGCTGGGCGGGACCACAGATACGCAGTATTTT.

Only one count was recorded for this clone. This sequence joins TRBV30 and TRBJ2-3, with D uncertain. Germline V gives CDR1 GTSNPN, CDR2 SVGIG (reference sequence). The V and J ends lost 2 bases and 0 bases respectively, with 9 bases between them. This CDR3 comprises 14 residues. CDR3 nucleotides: TGTGCCTGGAGTTTGGGTTTTAGCACAGATACGCAGTATTTT. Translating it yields CAWSLGFSTDTQYF. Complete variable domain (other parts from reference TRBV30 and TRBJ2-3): SQTIHQWPATLVQPVGSPLSLECTVEGTSNPNLYWYRQAAGRGLQLLFYSVGIGQISSEVPQNLSASRPQDRQFILSSKKLLLSDSGFYLCAWSLGFSTDTQYFGPGTRLTVL.